Listed below are T cell receptor beta chains from one sample, sequenced in a study of T-cell memory formation after mild COVID-19. TCRdb redid the calling of the 5' RACE reads with MiXCR, one entry per CDR3 protein. This table has about 430,000 distinct CDR3 sequences, approximately 24% appearing once. Material for sequencing was PBMCs or a T cell subset sorted from them (not recorded which). These TCRs come from an adult woman who had mild COVID-19 (a few samples of this study predate the infection). Cell type and time point are not known. Each CDR3 is given with its conserved first and last residue. Fields, in order: D gene, J gene, clone size, V gene, CDR3 protein, CDR3 DNA. The D gene is left open where the match is weak. Not every row has a clone size; where given, it reads once, few, many or a size class.

d_gene: NA
j_gene: TRBJ1-2
abundance: once
v_gene: TRBV7-9
CDR3aa: CASSLDVPYGYTF
CDR3nt: TGTGCCAGCAGCTTAGATGTCCCTTATGGCTACACCTTC

d_gene: TRBD1
j_gene: TRBJ1-1
abundance: NA
v_gene: TRBV10-3
CDR3aa: CAFGQGANTEAFF
CDR3nt: TGTGCCTTCGGACAGGGGGCAAACACTGAAGCTTTCTTT

d_gene: TRBD2
j_gene: TRBJ2-3
abundance: NA
v_gene: TRBV7-2
CDR3aa: CASSLESGRAWSQYF
CDR3nt: TGTGCCAGCAGCTTAGAGAGCGGGAGGGCCTGGTCGCAGTATTTT

d_gene: TRBD1
j_gene: TRBJ1-5
abundance: few
v_gene: TRBV2
CDR3aa: CASSSGTANQPQHF
CDR3nt: TGTGCCAGCAGTTCCGGGACAGCGAATCAGCCCCAGCATTTT

d_gene: NA
j_gene: TRBJ2-7
abundance: NA
v_gene: TRBV6-5
CDR3aa: CASQRGAFGEQYF
CDR3nt: TGTGCCAGCCAGCGAGGGGCCTTTGGGGAGCAGTACTTC

d_gene: NA
j_gene: TRBJ1-1
abundance: few
v_gene: TRBV20-1
CDR3aa: CSVPGMGSARNTEAFF
CDR3nt: TGCAGTGTCCCCGGGATGGGGAGCGCGAGGAACACTGAAGCTTTCTTT

d_gene: TRBD1
j_gene: TRBJ2-1
abundance: many
v_gene: TRBV4-2
CDR3aa: CASSSQEGTGANEQFF
CDR3nt: TGTGCCAGCAGCTCACAAGAGGGGACAGGGGCGAATGAGCAGTTCTTC

d_gene: NA
j_gene: TRBJ2-5
abundance: few
v_gene: TRBV7-3
CDR3aa: CASSADFQETQYF
CDR3nt: TGTGCCAGCAGCGCGGACTTCCAAGAGACCCAGTACTTC

d_gene: TRBD2
j_gene: TRBJ2-5
abundance: NA
v_gene: TRBV15
CDR3aa: CATSRKSGTWAGETQYF
CDR3nt: TGTGCCACCAGCAGAAAGAGCGGGACCTGGGCGGGGGAGACCCAGTACTTC

d_gene: TRBD1
j_gene: TRBJ2-7
abundance: NA
v_gene: TRBV5-6
CDR3aa: CASRLGTGLSYEQYF
CDR3nt: TGTGCCAGCCGACTAGGGACAGGCTTATCCTACGAGCAGTACTTC

d_gene: TRBD1
j_gene: TRBJ1-5
abundance: NA
v_gene: TRBV3-1
CDR3aa: CASSQGSQGIQPQHF
CDR3nt: TGTGCCAGCAGCCAAGGGTCACAGGGGATACAGCCCCAGCATTTT

d_gene: TRBD2
j_gene: TRBJ2-3
abundance: few
v_gene: TRBV7-7
CDR3aa: CASSRGLAGGTDTQYF
CDR3nt: TGTGCCAGCAGCCGAGGACTAGCGGGGGGCACAGATACGCAGTATTTT

d_gene: TRBD2
j_gene: TRBJ2-7
abundance: NA
v_gene: TRBV4-2
CDR3aa: CASSQDRDYTYEQYF
CDR3nt: TGTGCCAGCAGCCAAGATAGGGACTACACATACGAGCAGTACTTC

d_gene: NA
j_gene: TRBJ2-1
abundance: few
v_gene: TRBV20-1
CDR3aa: CSASTEFDEQFF
CDR3nt: TGCAGTGCTAGTACGGAGTTCGATGAGCAGTTCTTC

d_gene: TRBD2
j_gene: TRBJ2-7
abundance: NA
v_gene: TRBV12-3/TRBV12-4
CDR3aa: CASSFERGGLEQYF
CDR3nt: TGTGCCAGCAGTTTCGAGCGGGGGGGCCTCGAGCAGTACTTC

d_gene: NA
j_gene: TRBJ1-5
abundance: few
v_gene: TRBV7-2
CDR3aa: CASSLVDWGTSNQPQHF
CDR3nt: TGTGCCAGCAGCTTAGTTGACTGGGGGACAAGCAATCAGCCCCAGCATTTT

d_gene: TRBD2
j_gene: TRBJ2-1
abundance: few
v_gene: TRBV4-1
CDR3aa: CASSQDNLAGGSYNEQFF
CDR3nt: TGCGCCAGCAGCCAAGATAATCTAGCGGGGGGGTCCTACAATGAGCAGTTCTTC

d_gene: TRBD1
j_gene: TRBJ1-3
abundance: few
v_gene: TRBV7-3
CDR3aa: CASSISGTGAGNTIYF
CDR3nt: TGTGCCAGCAGCATATCCGGGACAGGGGCTGGAAACACCATATATTTT

d_gene: NA
j_gene: TRBJ1-5
abundance: few
v_gene: TRBV6-1
CDR3aa: CASSAPARGPRQPQHF
CDR3nt: TGTGCCAGCAGTGCCCCGGCCAGGGGTCCACGGCAGCCCCAGCATTTT

d_gene: NA
j_gene: TRBJ2-7
abundance: NA
v_gene: TRBV28
CDR3aa: CASARELYEQYF
CDR3nt: TGTGCCAGCGCAAGGGAACTCTACGAGCAGTACTTC

d_gene: NA
j_gene: TRBJ1-1
abundance: NA
v_gene: TRBV18
CDR3aa: CASSPLENGGGTEAFF
CDR3nt: TGTGCCAGCTCACCATTGGAGAATGGGGGCGGCACTGAAGCTTTCTTT

d_gene: NA
j_gene: TRBJ2-5
abundance: many
v_gene: TRBV5-1
CDR3aa: CASSLGDVRETQYF
CDR3nt: TGCGCCAGCAGCTTGGGTGATGTTAGAGAGACCCAGTACTTC

d_gene: TRBD1
j_gene: TRBJ1-2
abundance: NA
v_gene: TRBV29-1
CDR3aa: CSIRQGSYGYTF
CDR3nt: TGCAGCATCCGACAGGGAAGCTATGGCTACACCTTC

d_gene: TRBD1
j_gene: TRBJ2-5
abundance: NA
v_gene: TRBV7-6
CDR3aa: CASSLMAPGTGYDQYF
CDR3nt: TGTGCCAGCAGCTTAATGGCCCCCGGGACAGGGTACGACCAGTACTTC

d_gene: NA
j_gene: TRBJ1-1
abundance: few
v_gene: TRBV12-3/TRBV12-4
CDR3aa: CASREARSEAFF
CDR3nt: TGTGCCTCCAGAGAAGCAAGGTCGGAAGCTTTCTTT

d_gene: NA
j_gene: TRBJ2-2
abundance: few
v_gene: TRBV6-5
CDR3aa: CASSWVVAGELFF
CDR3nt: TGTGCCAGCAGTTGGGTTGTCGCCGGGGAGCTGTTTTTT